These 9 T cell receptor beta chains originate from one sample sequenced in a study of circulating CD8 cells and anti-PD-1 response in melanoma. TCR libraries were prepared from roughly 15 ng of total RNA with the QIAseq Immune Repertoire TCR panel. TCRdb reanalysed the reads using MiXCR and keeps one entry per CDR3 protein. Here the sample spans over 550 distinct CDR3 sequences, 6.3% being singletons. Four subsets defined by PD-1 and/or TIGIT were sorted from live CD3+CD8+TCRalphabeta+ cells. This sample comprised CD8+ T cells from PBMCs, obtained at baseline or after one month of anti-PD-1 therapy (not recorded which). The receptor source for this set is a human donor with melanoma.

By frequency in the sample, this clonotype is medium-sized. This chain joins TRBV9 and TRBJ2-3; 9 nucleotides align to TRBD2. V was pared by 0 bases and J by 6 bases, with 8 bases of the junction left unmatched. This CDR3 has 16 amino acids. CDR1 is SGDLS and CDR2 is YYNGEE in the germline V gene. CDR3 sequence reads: CASSVVPAGGRDTQYF. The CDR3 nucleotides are TGTGCCAGCAGCGTAGTCCCAGCGGGGGGCCGGGATACGCAGTATTTT.

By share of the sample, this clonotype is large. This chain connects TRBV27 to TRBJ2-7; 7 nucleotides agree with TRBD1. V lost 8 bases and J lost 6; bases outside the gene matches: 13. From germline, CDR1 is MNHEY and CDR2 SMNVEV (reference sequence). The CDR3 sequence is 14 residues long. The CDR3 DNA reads TGTGCCAGCCATAAGACAGGGCGGAAGGTCGAGCAGTACTTC. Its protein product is CASHKTGRKVEQYF.

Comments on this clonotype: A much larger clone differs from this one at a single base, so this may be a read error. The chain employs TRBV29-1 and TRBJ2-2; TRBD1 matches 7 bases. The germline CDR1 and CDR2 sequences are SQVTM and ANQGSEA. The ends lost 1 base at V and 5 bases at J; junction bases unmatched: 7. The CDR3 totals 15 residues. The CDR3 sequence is CSVEGRGLQTGELFF. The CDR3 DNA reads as TGCAGCGTTGAAGGCAGGGGGTTGCAAACCGGGGAGCTGTTTTTT.

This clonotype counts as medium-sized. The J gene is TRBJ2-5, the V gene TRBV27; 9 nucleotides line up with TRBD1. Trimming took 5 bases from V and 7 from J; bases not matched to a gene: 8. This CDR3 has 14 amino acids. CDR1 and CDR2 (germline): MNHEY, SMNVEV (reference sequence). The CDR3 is CASSPLQGAGTQYF. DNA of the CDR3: TGTGCCAGCAGTCCCCTACAGGGGGCCGGGACCCAGTACTTC.

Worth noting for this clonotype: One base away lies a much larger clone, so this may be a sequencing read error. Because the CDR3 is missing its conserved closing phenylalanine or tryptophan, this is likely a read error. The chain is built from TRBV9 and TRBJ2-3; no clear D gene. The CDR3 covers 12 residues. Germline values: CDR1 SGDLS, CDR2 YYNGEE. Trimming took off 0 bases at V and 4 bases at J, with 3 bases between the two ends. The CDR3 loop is CASSVGADTQYL. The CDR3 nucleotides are TGTGCCAGCAGCGTAGGGGCAGATACGCAGTATCTT.

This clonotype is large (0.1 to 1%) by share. This chain's CDR3 is CASSLWGGKETQYF. In nucleotides, the CDR3 is TGTGCCAGCAGTTTATGGGGAGGGAAAGAGACCCAGTACTTC. The chain is built from TRBV27 and TRBJ2-5; TRBD2 matches 7 bases. Germline V lookup: CDR1 MNHEY, CDR2 SMNVEV (reference sequence). The V segment lost 1 base and the J segment 3 bases; nucleotides outside the gene matches: 2. The CDR3 sequence is 14 residues long.

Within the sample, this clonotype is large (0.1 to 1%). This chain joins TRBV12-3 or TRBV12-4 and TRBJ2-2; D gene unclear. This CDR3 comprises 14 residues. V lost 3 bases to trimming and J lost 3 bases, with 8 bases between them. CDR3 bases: TGTGCCAGCAGTTTGAGGCAGTACACCGGGGAGCTGTTTTTT. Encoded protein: CASSLRQYTGELFF.

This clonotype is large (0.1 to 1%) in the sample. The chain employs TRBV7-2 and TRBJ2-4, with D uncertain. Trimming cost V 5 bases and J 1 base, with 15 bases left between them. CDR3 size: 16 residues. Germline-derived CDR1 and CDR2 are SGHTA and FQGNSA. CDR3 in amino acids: CASSTVPGGAKNIQYF. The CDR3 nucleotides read TGTGCCAGCAGCACTGTGCCGGGTGGGGCCAAAAACATTCAGTACTTC.

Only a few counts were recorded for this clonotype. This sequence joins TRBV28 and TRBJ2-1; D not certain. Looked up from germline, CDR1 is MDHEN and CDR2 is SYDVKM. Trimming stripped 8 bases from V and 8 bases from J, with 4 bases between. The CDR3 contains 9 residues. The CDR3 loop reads CASGDEQFF. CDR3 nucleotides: TGTGCCAGCGGGGATGAGCAGTTCTTC. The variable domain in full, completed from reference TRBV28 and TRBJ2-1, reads DVKVTQSSRYLVKRTGEKVFLECVQDMDHENMFWYRQDPGLGLRLIYFSYDVKMKEKGDIPEGYSVSREKKERFSLILESASTNQTSMYLCASGDEQFFGPGTRLTVL.